Detailed here is one TCR beta chain. The method was immunoSEQ multiplex PCR; TCRdb's version includes in-frame clones alone and lacks a portion of them. The repertoire holds some 16,000 clones, with about 86% as singletons. V lost 0 bases to trimming and J lost 5 bases, with 9 bases between them. Germline V gives CDR1 SGHDT, CDR2 YYEEEE. The CDR3 sequence is 15 residues long. Ipilimumab, 1 mg/kg, started 14 to 28 days after autologous transplant. Dosing: nivolumab 3 mg/kg IV, weeks 1, 4, 7, 10, then every two weeks to week 26. These data are taken from a study of ipilimumab plus nivolumab after autologous stem cell transplantation.

This sequence joins TRBV5-6 and TRBJ1-6, with D tentatively TRBD1 (6 bases). The sequence was obtained from a male donor with diffuse large B-cell lymphoma. The sequenced sample was PBMCs, obtained in a trial of ipilimumab plus nivolumab as post-transplant consolidation. The CDR3 nucleotides are TGTGCCAGCAGCTTGGGACAGGTCGATAATTCACCCCTCCACTTT. Translating gives CASSLGQVDNSPLHF. The full variable domain, in which reference TRBV5-6 and TRBJ1-6 provide the parts outside the CDR3, is DAGVTQSPTHLIKTRGQQVTLRCSPKSGHDTVSWYQQALGQGPQFIFQYYEEEERQRGNFPDRFSGHQFPNYSSELNVNALLLGDSALYLCASSLGQVDNSPLHFGNGTRLTVT.